This T cell receptor beta chain was identified during a study of T cell responses to AZD1222 COVID-19 vaccine. Study-wide results and caveats: Seropositivity was recorded at baseline in only a handful of AZD1222 recipients. Mostly white British, mostly female donors; authors suggested clonal diversity may be underestimated. Reportedly, nearly half of unique spike TCRs recognized epitopes outside B.1.351/B.1.1.7 mutations.

This clone was counted a single time. Its target is not known. Repertoires were generated with immunoSEQ multiplex PCR, while TCRdb's copy carries only in-frame clones and drops some. Among over 60,000 clones listed, 79% were seen once. The clonotype was recovered from an adult in good health. The input for sequencing was peripheral blood, taken on day 0 of MenACWY control vaccination.

CDR3 bases: TGTGCCTGGAAGGCGGGCCGGACAGGAAGGACCTACAATGAGCAGTTCTTC. It is translated as CAWKAGRTGRTYNEQFF. The V and J genes are TRBV30 and TRBJ2-1; 7 nucleotides agree with TRBD1. This CDR3 has 17 amino acids. Germline V lookup: CDR1 GTSNPN, CDR2 SVGIG (reference sequence). Trimming cost V 4 bases and J 2 bases; bases outside gene matches: 14.